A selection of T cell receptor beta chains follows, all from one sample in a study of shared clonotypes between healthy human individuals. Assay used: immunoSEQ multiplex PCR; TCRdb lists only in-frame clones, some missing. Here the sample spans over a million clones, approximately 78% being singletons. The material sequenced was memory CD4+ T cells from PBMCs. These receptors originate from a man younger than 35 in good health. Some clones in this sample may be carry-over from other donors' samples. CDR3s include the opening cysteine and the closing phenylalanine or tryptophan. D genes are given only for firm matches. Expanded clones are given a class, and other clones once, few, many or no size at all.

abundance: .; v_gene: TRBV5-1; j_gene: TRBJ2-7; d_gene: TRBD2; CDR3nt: TGCGCCAGCAGCTTAGCGCTAGCGGGAGTCTCCGAGCAGTACTTC; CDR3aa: CASSLALAGVSEQYF
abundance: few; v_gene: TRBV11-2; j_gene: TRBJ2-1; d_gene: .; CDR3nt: TGTGCCAGCAGCTTTTTTGAGGGAACTGAGCAGTTCTTC; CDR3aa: CASSFFEGTEQFF
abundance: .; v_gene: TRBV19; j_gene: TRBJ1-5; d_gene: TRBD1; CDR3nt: TGTGCCAGTAGTTACCGACCGGACAGGGGGCTAAGCAATCAGCCCCAGCATTTT; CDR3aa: CASSYRPDRGLSNQPQHF
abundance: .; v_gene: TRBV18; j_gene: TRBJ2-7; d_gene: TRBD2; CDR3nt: TGTGCCAGCTCACCACCGGACGGGGGGGGCGAGCAGTACTTC; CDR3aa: CASSPPDGGGEQYF
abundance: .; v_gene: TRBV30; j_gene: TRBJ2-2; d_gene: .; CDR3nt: TGTGCCTGGAGGCGCAGGGGGGCGAACACCGGGGAGCTGTTTTTT; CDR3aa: CAWRRRGANTGELFF
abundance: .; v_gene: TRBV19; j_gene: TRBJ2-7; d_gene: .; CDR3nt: TGTGCCAGCACTCCAGGGACCGAATACTACGAGCAGTACTTC; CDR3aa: CASTPGTEYYEQYF
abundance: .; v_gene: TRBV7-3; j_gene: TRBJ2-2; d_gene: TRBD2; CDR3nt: TGTGCCAGCAGCTTCCTCGGCGGGAGGGCGGCCGGGGAGCTGTTTTTT; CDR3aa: CASSFLGGRAAGELFF
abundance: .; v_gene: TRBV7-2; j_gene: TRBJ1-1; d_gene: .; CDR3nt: TGTGCCAGCAGCTTATCCGAGGGGATGGCCACTGAAGCTTTCTTT; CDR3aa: CASSLSEGMATEAFF
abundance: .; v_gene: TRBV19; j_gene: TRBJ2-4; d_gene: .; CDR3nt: TGTGCCAGTAGTATGAGGGGTGTGGAAAACATTCAGTACTTC; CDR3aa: CASSMRGVENIQYF
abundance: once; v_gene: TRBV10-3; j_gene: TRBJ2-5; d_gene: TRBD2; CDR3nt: TGTGCCATCGGAGAAGCGGGAGTCCAAGAGACCCAGTACTTC; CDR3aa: CAIGEAGVQETQYF
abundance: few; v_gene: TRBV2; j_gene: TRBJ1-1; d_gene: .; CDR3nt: TGTGCCAGCAGTGGGACCCCGGATTTTGGGTCTGAAGCTTTCTTT; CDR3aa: CASSGTPDFGSEAFF
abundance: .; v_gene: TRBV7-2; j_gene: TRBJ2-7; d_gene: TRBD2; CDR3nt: TGTGCCAGCAGCCTAAGCGGGAGTCTTAGCACGGAACCGTACTTC; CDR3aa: CASSLSGSLSTEPYF
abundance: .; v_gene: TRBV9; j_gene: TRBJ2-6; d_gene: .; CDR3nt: TGTGCCAGCAGCGCCCGACCGTCTGGGGCCAACGTCCTGACTTTC; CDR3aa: CASSARPSGANVLTF
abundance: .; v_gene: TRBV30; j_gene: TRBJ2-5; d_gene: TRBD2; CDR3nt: TGTGCCACATCCAGGGAGGGGGAGACCCAGTACTTC; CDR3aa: CATSREGETQYF
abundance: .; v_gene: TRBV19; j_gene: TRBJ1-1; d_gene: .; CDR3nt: TGTGCCAGTAGTCTACGGGGGCTGAACACTGAAGCTTTCTTT; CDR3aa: CASSLRGLNTEAFF
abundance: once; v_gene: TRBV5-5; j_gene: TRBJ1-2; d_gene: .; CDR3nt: TGTGCCAGCAGCCCCCCGGGACGGGCTGGTTATGGCTACACCTTC; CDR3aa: CASSPPGRAGYGYTF
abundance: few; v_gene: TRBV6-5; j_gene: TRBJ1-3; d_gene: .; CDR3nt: TGTGCCAGCACCAGCCAGGGGTCTGGAAACACCATATATTTT; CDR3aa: CASTSQGSGNTIYF
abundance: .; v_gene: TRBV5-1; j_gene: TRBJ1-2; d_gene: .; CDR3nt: TGCGCCAGCAGCTTGGCAGGGGTCGGTGTAGGCTACACCTTC; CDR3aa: CASSLAGVGVGYTF
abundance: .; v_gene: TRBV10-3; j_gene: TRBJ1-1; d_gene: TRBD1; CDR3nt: TGTGCCATCAGGGGGACAGGGGGTATCACTGAAGCTTTCTTT; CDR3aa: CAIRGTGGITEAFF
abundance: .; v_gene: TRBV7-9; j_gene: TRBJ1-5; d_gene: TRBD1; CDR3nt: TGTGCCAGCAGCTTAGTGGGGACAGGGGGGTTTCGGCCCCAGCATTTT; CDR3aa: CASSLVGTGGFRPQHF
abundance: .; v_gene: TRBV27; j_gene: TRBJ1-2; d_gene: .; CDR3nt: TGTGCCAGCAGTTTTGCAGACCGCTATGGCTACACCTTC; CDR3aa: CASSFADRYGYTF
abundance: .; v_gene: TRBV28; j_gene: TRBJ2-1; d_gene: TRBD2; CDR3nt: TGTGCCAGCACCCAGTGGCGGGGGAGCTACAATGAGCAGTTCTTC; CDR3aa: CASTQWRGSYNEQFF
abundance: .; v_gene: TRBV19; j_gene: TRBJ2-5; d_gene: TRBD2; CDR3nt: TGTGCCAGTGGGGATAGCGGGAGCCAAAGTATCCAGTACTTC; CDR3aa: CASGDSGSQSIQYF
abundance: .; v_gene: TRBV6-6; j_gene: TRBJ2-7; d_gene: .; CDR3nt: TGTGCCAGCAACTCCCCGGACAGCGCGGGCTACGAGCAGTACTTC; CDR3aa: CASNSPDSAGYEQYF
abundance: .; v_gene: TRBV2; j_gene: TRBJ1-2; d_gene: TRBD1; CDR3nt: TGTGCCAGCAGTCCAGACAGGGGGTCCTATGGCTACACCTTC; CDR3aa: CASSPDRGSYGYTF
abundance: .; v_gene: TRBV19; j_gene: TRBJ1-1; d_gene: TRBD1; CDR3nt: TGTGCCAGTAGTATACGGAGACAGGGGGCGCCGGGGGAAGCTTTCTTT; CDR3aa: CASSIRRQGAPGEAFF
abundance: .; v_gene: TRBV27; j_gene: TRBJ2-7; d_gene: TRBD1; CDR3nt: TGTGCCAGCAGTTTATACGGGACAGGGCCCTACGAGCAGTACTTC; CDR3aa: CASSLYGTGPYEQYF
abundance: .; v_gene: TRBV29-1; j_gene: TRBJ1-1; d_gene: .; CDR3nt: TGCAGCGCAGGGGACTTGGAGACTGAAGCTTTCTTT; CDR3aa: CSAGDLETEAFF
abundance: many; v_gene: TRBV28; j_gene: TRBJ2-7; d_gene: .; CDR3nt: TGTGCCAGCAGTTTCGGGGGTCCCTACGAGCAGTACTTC; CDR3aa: CASSFGGPYEQYF
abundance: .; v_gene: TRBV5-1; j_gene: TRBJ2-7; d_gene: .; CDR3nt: TGCGCCAGCAGCTTGGGGGACTTATCCTACGAGCAGTACTTC; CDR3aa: CASSLGDLSYEQYF
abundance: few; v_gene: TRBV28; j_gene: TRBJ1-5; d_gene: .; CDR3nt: TGTGCCAGCAGCTTAAAAGGGGTGCATCAGCCCCAGCATTTT; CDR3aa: CASSLKGVHQPQHF
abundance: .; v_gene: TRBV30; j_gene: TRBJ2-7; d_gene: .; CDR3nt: TGTGCTGGAACAGGGAACTCCTACGAGCAGTACTTC; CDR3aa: CAGTGNSYEQYF
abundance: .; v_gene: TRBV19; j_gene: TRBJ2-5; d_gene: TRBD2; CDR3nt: TGTGCCAGTGAACCAGCGGGAATGTTCAATCGGGGGACCCAGTACTTC; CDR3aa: CASEPAGMFNRGTQYF
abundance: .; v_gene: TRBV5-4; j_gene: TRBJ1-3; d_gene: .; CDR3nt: TGTGCCAGCAGCTCTGGCCTACCTGGAAACACCATATATTTT; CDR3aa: CASSSGLPGNTIYF
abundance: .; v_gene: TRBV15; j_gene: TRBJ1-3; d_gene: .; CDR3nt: TGTGCCACCAGCAGCGGCCTTGAGGGGGCCATATATTTT; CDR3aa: CATSSGLEGAIYF
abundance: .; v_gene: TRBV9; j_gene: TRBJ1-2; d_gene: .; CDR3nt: TGTGCCAGCAGCGTAGCCCCAGGGGAGGGCTACACCTTC; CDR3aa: CASSVAPGEGYTF
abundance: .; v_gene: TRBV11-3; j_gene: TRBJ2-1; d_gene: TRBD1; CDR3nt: TGTGCCAGCAGCCCAACAGGGGCAGGACAGTACAATGAGCAGTTCTTC; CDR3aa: CASSPTGAGQYNEQFF
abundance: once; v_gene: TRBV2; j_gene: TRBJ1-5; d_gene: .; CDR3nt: TGTGCCAGCAGTGAAGAGGGGGTCCAGCCCCAGCATTTT; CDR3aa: CASSEEGVQPQHF
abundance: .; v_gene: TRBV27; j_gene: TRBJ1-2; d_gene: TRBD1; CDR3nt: TGTGCCAGCAGTTTAGGACAGGGGGGTGGCTACACCTTC; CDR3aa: CASSLGQGGGYTF
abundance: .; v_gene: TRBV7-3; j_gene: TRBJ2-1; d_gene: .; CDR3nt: TGTGCCAGCGGGCATCAGGGGAGGGATGAGCAGTTCTTC; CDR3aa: CASGHQGRDEQFF
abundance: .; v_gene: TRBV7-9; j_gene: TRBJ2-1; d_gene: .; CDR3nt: TGTGCCAGCAGCTTAATAGGGCGTGAGCAGTTCTTC; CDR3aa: CASSLIGREQFF
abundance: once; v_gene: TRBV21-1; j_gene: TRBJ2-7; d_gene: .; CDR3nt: TGTGCCAGCAGCAAAAATGGAGGGCCCGTTGTTCAGGGGGAGCAGTACTTC; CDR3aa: CASSKNGGPVVQGEQYF
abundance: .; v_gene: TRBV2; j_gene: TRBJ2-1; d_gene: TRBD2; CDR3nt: TGTGCCAGCACGTTTCTAGCGGGAGCATATGAGCAGTTCTTC; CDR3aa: CASTFLAGAYEQFF
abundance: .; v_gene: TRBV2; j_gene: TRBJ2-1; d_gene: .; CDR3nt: TGTGCCAGCAGCGCACAGGGCCATGAGCAGTTCTTC; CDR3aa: CASSAQGHEQFF
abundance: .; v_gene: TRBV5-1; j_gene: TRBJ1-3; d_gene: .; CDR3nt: TGCGCCAGCCGATTGGGTGGGGCCGGAGGAAACACCATATATTTT; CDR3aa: CASRLGGAGGNTIYF
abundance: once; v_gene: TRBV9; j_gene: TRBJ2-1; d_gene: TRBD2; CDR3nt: TGTGCCAGCAGCCCTAGGGGGAGATTAGCGGGAGGGCTTGGGGATGAGCAGTTCTTC; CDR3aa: CASSPRGRLAGGLGDEQFF
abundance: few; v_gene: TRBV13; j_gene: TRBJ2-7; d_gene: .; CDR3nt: TGTGCCAGCAGCCCTAATCGGGTCTCCTACGAGCAGTACTTC; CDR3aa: CASSPNRVSYEQYF
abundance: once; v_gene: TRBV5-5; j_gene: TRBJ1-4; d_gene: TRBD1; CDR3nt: TGTGCCAGCAGCTTGAGACAGGGTCGAGAAAAACTGTTTTTT; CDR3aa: CASSLRQGREKLFF